Shown below are 29 T cell receptor beta chains from a single sample sequenced in a study of PD-L1 blockade in urothelial cancer. Some clones are missing from TCRdb's copy, which holds only in-frame ones; the method was immunoSEQ multiplex PCR. Among 30,000 to 45,000 clones listed, around 84% were seen once. Time point described: peripheral blood 6 weeks after treatment start. Material: PBMCs, obtained around atezolizumab (anti-PD-L1) treatment. These receptors were collected from a man aged 40-55 years with urothelial cancer.

J is TRBJ1-3 and V is TRBV9, with TRBD1 matching over 10 bases. Germline V gene lookup returns CDR1 SGDLS and CDR2 YYNGEE. This CDR3 is 14 amino acids long. The J segment lost 8 bases and the V segment lost 3 bases, leaving 5 bases of the junction unmatched. The CDR3 loop is CASSAEDRGDTIYF. CDR3 DNA: TGTGCCAGCAGCGCGGAGGACAGGGGGGACACCATATATTTT. Full variable domain (outside the CDR3, taken from reference TRBV9 and TRBJ1-3): DSGVTQTPKHLITATGQRVTLRCSPRSGDLSVYWYQQSLDQGLQFLIQYYNGEERAKGNILERFSAQQFPDLHSELNLSSLELGDSALYFCASSAEDRGDTIYFGEGSWLTVV.

The V gene is TRBV15, the J gene TRBJ2-1; 8 nucleotides match TRBD1. CDR1 is LNHNV, CDR2 YYDKDF, per germline (reference sequence). Trimming cost V 1 base and J 7 bases; bases outside gene matches: 6. There are 15 residues in the CDR3. The CDR3 nucleotides are TGTGCCACCAGCAGAGGACAGGGGAAGGTAAATGAGCAGTTCTTC. Translating gives CATSRGQGKVNEQFF.

V is TRBV15 and J is TRBJ1-1, with D unresolved. The CDR3 is made up of 12 amino acids. With 0 bases removed from V and 6 bases from J, the gap between germline ends came to 5 bases. Germline assignment: CDR1 LNHNV and CDR2 YYDKDF (reference sequence). DNA of the CDR3: TGTGCCACCAGCAGAGACGACTCTGAAGCTTTCTTT. Protein sequence: CATSRDDSEAFF.

The chain recombines TRBV23-1 with TRBJ2-2, with TRBD1 identical over 7 bases. TRBV23-1 is filed as an ORF, its function uncertain. The CDR3 length is 14 residues. V lost 3 bases, J lost 6 bases, and 4 bases stayed unmatched. CDR3: CASSQSQGAGELFF. The CDR3 nucleotides are TGCGCCAGCAGTCAGTCTCAGGGGGCCGGGGAGCTGTTTTTT.

This chain joins TRBV18 and TRBJ2-7; D uncertain. V was trimmed by 0 bases and J by 6 bases, leaving 15 bases between them. This CDR3 is 15 amino acids long. Germline V gene lookup returns CDR1 KGHSH and CDR2 LQKENI. CDR3 in DNA: TGTGCCAGCTCACCACCAAGAATAACGGGTGGCGAGCAGTACTTC. Its translation: CASSPPRITGGEQYF.

The rearrangement links TRBV14 to TRBJ1-1, with D possibly being TRBD1 (5 bases). The CDR3 covers 16 residues. Germline CDR1 is SGHDN and CDR2 is FVKESK. Trimming took off 0 bases at V and 0 bases at J, with 11 bases between the two ends. As DNA, the CDR3 is TGTGCCAGCAGCCAAGATTGGGGGGGAATGAACACTGAAGCTTTCTTT. Translation: CASSQDWGGMNTEAFF.

V and J are TRBV6-5 and TRBJ2-7; 11 nucleotides line up with TRBD1. The V gene's germline CDR1 is MNHEY and CDR2 SVGAGI. This CDR3 spans 14 amino acids. Trimming cost V 5 bases and J 5 bases; bases outside gene matches: 5. The CDR3 reads CASSKDRGPHEQYF. For the CDR3, the DNA is TGTGCCAGCAGTAAGGACAGGGGGCCACACGAGCAGTACTTC.

This rearrangement joins TRBV9 to TRBJ1-1, with unresolved D. Germline CDR1 reads SGDLS; CDR2 reads YYNGEE. CDR3 length: 14 residues. Trimming removed 0 bases from V and 2 bases from J, with 8 bases in between. The CDR3 sequence is CASSVDHGNTEAFF. The CDR3 region has the DNA TGTGCCAGCAGCGTAGATCACGGTAACACTGAAGCTTTCTTT.

J is TRBJ2-3 and V is TRBV28; D is possibly TRBD2 (6 bases). Trimming shortened V by 5 bases and J by 2 bases, and 14 bases separated the two germline ends. Germline CDR1 reads MDHEN; CDR2 reads SYDVKM. The CDR3 extends over 15 amino acids. The CDR3 is CASSKGTGVTDTQYF. CDR3 coding DNA: TGTGCCAGCAGTAAAGGTACGGGAGTCACAGATACGCAGTATTTT.

The V call is TRBV5-1, the J call TRBJ2-3, with D unclear. Germline V lookup: CDR1 SGHRS, CDR2 YFSETQ. The CDR3 spans 12 residues. V dropped 3 bases and J dropped 0 bases, with 2 bases sitting between them. Here the CDR3 reads CASSSSTDTQYF. As DNA, the CDR3 is TGCGCCAGCAGCTCTAGCACAGATACGCAGTATTTT.

The chain carries TRBV18 and TRBJ2-1, with 9 bases matching TRBD1. CDR1 KGHSH and CDR2 LQKENI come from the germline V gene. The CDR3 is made up of 17 amino acids. V shed 1 base and J 9 bases; nucleotides not matched to a gene: 13. The CDR3 DNA follows: TGTGCCAGCTCACCACTAGACCCGGGACAGGGATTCGGTGAGCAGTTCTTC. It is translated as CASSPLDPGQGFGEQFF.

This clone was seen just once. This chain links TRBV9 with TRBJ2-2, with no clear D. The CDR3 totals 19 residues. V gave up 3 bases and J gave up 0 bases, with 21 bases separating them. The germline V gene has CDR1 SGDLS and CDR2 YYNGEE. For the CDR3, the DNA is TGTGCCAGCAGCGCCACCCACGGTGGGCAACAAACGAACACCGGGGAGCTGTTTTTT. Amino acid sequence: CASSATHGGQQTNTGELFF.

The genes are TRBV5-1 and TRBJ2-7; maybe TRBD2 (6 bases). This CDR3 is built from 15 residues. Germline assignment: CDR1 SGHRS and CDR2 YFSETQ. With 0 bases removed from V and 0 bases from J, the gap between germline ends came to 10 bases. The CDR3 reads CASSLVGGGSYEQYF. As DNA, the CDR3 is TGCGCCAGCAGCTTGGTTGGGGGAGGCTCCTACGAGCAGTACTTC. Full variable domain (remainder filled in from reference TRBV5-1 and TRBJ2-7): KAGVTQTPRYLIKTRGQQVTLSCSPISGHRSVSWYQQTPGQGLQFLFEYFSETQRNKGNFPGRFSGRQFSNSRSEMNVSTLELGDSALYLCASSLVGGGSYEQYFGPGTRLTVT.

V and J are TRBV5-6 and TRBJ1-5; D ambiguous. Germline V lookup: CDR1 SGHDT, CDR2 YYEEEE. Trimming cost V 1 base and J 0 bases, with 8 bases left between them. This CDR3 has 15 amino acids. This CDR3 reads CASSLFTYSNQPQHF. CDR3 nucleotide sequence: TGTGCCAGCAGCTTGTTTACTTATAGCAATCAGCCCCAGCATTTT.

The rearrangement uses TRBV5-4 and TRBJ1-1, with D hard to call. The V end was cut by 2 bases, the J end by 2 bases, with 7 bases between. The CDR3 extends over 13 amino acids. Per the germline V gene, CDR1 is SGHNT and CDR2 is YYREEE (reference sequence). The CDR3 sequence: CASSFYRNTEAFF. CDR3 coding DNA: TGTGCCAGCAGCTTCTACAGAAACACTGAAGCTTTCTTT.

This clone was observed a handful of times. The chain links TRBV7-9 to TRBJ2-5; the match to TRBD1 covers 10 bases. The germline gives CDR1 SEHNR, CDR2 FQNEAQ (reference sequence). The CDR3 length is 13 residues. V lost 8 bases to trimming and J lost 9 bases; unmatched junction nucleotides: 9. CDR3 loop: CASGQGDFKAQYF. For the CDR3, the DNA is TGTGCCAGCGGACAGGGGGACTTTAAGGCCCAGTACTTC.

In nucleotides, the CDR3 is TGTGCCAGCTCACCCCGCCGCAGGGGAGAGACAGATACGCAGTATTTT. Amino acids: CASSPRRRGETDTQYF. V gene TRBV18 combines with J gene TRBJ2-3, with D maybe TRBD1 (6 bases). Germline V gives CDR1 KGHSH, CDR2 LQKENI. With 3 bases removed from V and 3 bases from J, the gap between germline ends came to 16 bases. The CDR3 loop spans 16 amino acids.

This clone occurred once. This chain joins TRBV30 and TRBJ2-7; TRBD1 is a possible D gene (6 bases). This CDR3 has 13 residues. Trimming shortened V by 1 base and J by 5 bases, and 12 bases separated the two germline ends. Per germline, CDR1 GTSNPN and CDR2 SVGIG (reference sequence). The CDR3 nucleotides read TGTGCCTGGAGTGGTGACAGGAGGAACGAGCAGTACTTC. It is translated as CAWSGDRRNEQYF. Drawing the rest from reference TRBV30 and TRBJ2-7, the complete variable domain is SQTIHQWPATLVQPVGSPLSLECTVEGTSNPNLYWYRQAAGRGLQLLFYSVGIGQISSEVPQNLSASRPQDRQFILSSKKLLLSDSGFYLCAWSGDRRNEQYFGPGTRLTVT.

This chain connects TRBV4-1 to TRBJ2-7; 8 bases map to TRBD2. CDR1 is MGHRA and CDR2 is YSYEKL in the germline V gene. This CDR3 region has 15 residues. V lost 2 bases and J lost 3; bases outside the gene matches: 6. CDR3 nucleotide sequence: TGCGCCAGCAGCCAAATGGGGCGGGGGGACTACGAGCAGTACTTC. This translates into CASSQMGRGDYEQYF.

The sample holds a few counts of this clone. The chain has TRBV28 and TRBJ2-3, with a weak D call TRBD1 (5 bases). The V end lost 5 bases, the J end lost 2 bases, and 17 bases lay between the germline ends. The CDR3 runs to 16 residues. The germline V gene encodes CDR1 MDHEN and CDR2 SYDVKM. The CDR3 spells CASSPYGAGNTDTQYF. The CDR3 nucleotides are TGTGCCAGCAGTCCCTATGGGGCAGGGAACACAGATACGCAGTATTTT.

The chain links TRBV6-1 to TRBJ1-2, with a weak D call TRBD1 (6 bases). The V end lost 1 base, the J end lost 1 base, and 16 bases lay between the germline ends. The V gene's germline CDR1 is MNHNS and CDR2 SASEGT. The CDR3 length is 17 residues. The DNA of the CDR3 is TGTGCCAGCAGTGAAGGCCTGGGGGCCTCCCATAACTATGGCTACACCTTC. Translated: CASSEGLGASHNYGYTF.

The chain carries TRBV7-2 and TRBJ2-3; D is perhaps TRBD2 (6 bases). The CDR3 has 18 residues. Between the trimmed V and J ends, which lost 0 bases and 6 bases, there was a span of 22 bases. The germline CDR1 and CDR2 sequences are SGHTA and FQGNSA. The CDR3 loop is CASSLAGGNFRGEDTQYF. The CDR3, as DNA: TGTGCCAGCAGCTTAGCGGGCGGGAACTTCCGGGGTGAGGATACGCAGTATTTT.

This chain links TRBV6-6 with TRBJ2-5, with unresolved D. CDR3 length equals 13 residues. Trimming left V 2 bases short and J 3 bases short, with 7 bases between. Looked up from germline, CDR1 is MNHNY and CDR2 is SVGAGI (reference sequence). The DNA of the CDR3 is TGTGCCAGCAGTTACGCCCCGGAAGAGACCCAGTACTTC. Its protein product is CASSYAPEETQYF.

The rearrangement links TRBV6-5 to TRBJ2-1, with D tentatively TRBD2 (5 bases). V dropped 0 bases and J dropped 6 bases, with 6 bases sitting between them. Germline loops: CDR1 MNHEY, CDR2 SVGAGI. The CDR3 length is 13 residues. Here the CDR3 DNA reads TGTGCCAGCAGTTACTCAGAGGGCAATGAGCAGTTCTTC. Residues: CASSYSEGNEQFF.

J is TRBJ2-7 and V is TRBV4-2; TRBD2 matches 7 bases. CDR3 length: 15 residues. Germline V gene lookup returns CDR1 LGHNA and CDR2 YNFKEQ. The V and J ends lost 0 bases and 6 bases, in that order; junction bases with no gene match: 8. CDR3 protein: CASSQDLWLAVEQYF. Written as DNA, the CDR3 is TGTGCCAGCAGCCAAGATTTATGGCTAGCGGTCGAGCAGTACTTC.

This clone has more than one count but fewer than ten. The DNA for the CDR3 is TGTGCCAGCAGCCTCAGGGCCGAGCGTGAGCAGTTCTTC. Translation gives CASSLRAEREQFF. The chain couples TRBV11-2 to TRBJ2-1; D might be TRBD1 (5 bases). In germline, CDR1 is SGHAT, CDR2 FQNNGV. The CDR3 extends over 13 amino acids. With 5 bases removed from V and 9 bases from J, the gap between germline ends came to 14 bases.

This clone appeared a single time. V and J are TRBV6-5 and TRBJ2-3, with D possibly being TRBD1 (5 bases). Germline V gene data show CDR1 as MNHEY and CDR2 as SVGAGI. Between the trimmed V and J ends, which lost 6 bases and 4 bases, there was a span of 8 bases. The CDR3 is 12 residues long. The CDR3 DNA follows: TGTGCCAGCAGCCAAGGGGCAGATACGCAGTATTTT. This encodes CASSQGADTQYF.

This clone was observed once. The DNA for the CDR3 is TGTGCCAGCAGTTCCACCGGGACACTCCACGAGCAGTACTTC. Translated: CASSSTGTLHEQYF. This rearrangement joins TRBV6-5 to TRBJ2-7; D is possibly TRBD1 (6 bases). The CDR3 is 14 residues long. Per germline, CDR1 MNHEY and CDR2 SVGAGI. With 4 bases removed from V and 5 bases from J, the gap between germline ends came to 15 bases.

The J gene is TRBJ2-1, the V gene TRBV28; a possible D gene is TRBD1 (5 bases). Germline V gene lookup returns CDR1 MDHEN and CDR2 SYDVKM. CDR3 length: 15 residues. V lost 3 bases, J lost 8 bases, and 17 bases lay in between. In DNA form, the CDR3 reads TGTGCCAGCAGTTTGCTAGGGAACAGGCACGATGAGCAGTTCTTC. Amino acid sequence: CASSLLGNRHDEQFF.